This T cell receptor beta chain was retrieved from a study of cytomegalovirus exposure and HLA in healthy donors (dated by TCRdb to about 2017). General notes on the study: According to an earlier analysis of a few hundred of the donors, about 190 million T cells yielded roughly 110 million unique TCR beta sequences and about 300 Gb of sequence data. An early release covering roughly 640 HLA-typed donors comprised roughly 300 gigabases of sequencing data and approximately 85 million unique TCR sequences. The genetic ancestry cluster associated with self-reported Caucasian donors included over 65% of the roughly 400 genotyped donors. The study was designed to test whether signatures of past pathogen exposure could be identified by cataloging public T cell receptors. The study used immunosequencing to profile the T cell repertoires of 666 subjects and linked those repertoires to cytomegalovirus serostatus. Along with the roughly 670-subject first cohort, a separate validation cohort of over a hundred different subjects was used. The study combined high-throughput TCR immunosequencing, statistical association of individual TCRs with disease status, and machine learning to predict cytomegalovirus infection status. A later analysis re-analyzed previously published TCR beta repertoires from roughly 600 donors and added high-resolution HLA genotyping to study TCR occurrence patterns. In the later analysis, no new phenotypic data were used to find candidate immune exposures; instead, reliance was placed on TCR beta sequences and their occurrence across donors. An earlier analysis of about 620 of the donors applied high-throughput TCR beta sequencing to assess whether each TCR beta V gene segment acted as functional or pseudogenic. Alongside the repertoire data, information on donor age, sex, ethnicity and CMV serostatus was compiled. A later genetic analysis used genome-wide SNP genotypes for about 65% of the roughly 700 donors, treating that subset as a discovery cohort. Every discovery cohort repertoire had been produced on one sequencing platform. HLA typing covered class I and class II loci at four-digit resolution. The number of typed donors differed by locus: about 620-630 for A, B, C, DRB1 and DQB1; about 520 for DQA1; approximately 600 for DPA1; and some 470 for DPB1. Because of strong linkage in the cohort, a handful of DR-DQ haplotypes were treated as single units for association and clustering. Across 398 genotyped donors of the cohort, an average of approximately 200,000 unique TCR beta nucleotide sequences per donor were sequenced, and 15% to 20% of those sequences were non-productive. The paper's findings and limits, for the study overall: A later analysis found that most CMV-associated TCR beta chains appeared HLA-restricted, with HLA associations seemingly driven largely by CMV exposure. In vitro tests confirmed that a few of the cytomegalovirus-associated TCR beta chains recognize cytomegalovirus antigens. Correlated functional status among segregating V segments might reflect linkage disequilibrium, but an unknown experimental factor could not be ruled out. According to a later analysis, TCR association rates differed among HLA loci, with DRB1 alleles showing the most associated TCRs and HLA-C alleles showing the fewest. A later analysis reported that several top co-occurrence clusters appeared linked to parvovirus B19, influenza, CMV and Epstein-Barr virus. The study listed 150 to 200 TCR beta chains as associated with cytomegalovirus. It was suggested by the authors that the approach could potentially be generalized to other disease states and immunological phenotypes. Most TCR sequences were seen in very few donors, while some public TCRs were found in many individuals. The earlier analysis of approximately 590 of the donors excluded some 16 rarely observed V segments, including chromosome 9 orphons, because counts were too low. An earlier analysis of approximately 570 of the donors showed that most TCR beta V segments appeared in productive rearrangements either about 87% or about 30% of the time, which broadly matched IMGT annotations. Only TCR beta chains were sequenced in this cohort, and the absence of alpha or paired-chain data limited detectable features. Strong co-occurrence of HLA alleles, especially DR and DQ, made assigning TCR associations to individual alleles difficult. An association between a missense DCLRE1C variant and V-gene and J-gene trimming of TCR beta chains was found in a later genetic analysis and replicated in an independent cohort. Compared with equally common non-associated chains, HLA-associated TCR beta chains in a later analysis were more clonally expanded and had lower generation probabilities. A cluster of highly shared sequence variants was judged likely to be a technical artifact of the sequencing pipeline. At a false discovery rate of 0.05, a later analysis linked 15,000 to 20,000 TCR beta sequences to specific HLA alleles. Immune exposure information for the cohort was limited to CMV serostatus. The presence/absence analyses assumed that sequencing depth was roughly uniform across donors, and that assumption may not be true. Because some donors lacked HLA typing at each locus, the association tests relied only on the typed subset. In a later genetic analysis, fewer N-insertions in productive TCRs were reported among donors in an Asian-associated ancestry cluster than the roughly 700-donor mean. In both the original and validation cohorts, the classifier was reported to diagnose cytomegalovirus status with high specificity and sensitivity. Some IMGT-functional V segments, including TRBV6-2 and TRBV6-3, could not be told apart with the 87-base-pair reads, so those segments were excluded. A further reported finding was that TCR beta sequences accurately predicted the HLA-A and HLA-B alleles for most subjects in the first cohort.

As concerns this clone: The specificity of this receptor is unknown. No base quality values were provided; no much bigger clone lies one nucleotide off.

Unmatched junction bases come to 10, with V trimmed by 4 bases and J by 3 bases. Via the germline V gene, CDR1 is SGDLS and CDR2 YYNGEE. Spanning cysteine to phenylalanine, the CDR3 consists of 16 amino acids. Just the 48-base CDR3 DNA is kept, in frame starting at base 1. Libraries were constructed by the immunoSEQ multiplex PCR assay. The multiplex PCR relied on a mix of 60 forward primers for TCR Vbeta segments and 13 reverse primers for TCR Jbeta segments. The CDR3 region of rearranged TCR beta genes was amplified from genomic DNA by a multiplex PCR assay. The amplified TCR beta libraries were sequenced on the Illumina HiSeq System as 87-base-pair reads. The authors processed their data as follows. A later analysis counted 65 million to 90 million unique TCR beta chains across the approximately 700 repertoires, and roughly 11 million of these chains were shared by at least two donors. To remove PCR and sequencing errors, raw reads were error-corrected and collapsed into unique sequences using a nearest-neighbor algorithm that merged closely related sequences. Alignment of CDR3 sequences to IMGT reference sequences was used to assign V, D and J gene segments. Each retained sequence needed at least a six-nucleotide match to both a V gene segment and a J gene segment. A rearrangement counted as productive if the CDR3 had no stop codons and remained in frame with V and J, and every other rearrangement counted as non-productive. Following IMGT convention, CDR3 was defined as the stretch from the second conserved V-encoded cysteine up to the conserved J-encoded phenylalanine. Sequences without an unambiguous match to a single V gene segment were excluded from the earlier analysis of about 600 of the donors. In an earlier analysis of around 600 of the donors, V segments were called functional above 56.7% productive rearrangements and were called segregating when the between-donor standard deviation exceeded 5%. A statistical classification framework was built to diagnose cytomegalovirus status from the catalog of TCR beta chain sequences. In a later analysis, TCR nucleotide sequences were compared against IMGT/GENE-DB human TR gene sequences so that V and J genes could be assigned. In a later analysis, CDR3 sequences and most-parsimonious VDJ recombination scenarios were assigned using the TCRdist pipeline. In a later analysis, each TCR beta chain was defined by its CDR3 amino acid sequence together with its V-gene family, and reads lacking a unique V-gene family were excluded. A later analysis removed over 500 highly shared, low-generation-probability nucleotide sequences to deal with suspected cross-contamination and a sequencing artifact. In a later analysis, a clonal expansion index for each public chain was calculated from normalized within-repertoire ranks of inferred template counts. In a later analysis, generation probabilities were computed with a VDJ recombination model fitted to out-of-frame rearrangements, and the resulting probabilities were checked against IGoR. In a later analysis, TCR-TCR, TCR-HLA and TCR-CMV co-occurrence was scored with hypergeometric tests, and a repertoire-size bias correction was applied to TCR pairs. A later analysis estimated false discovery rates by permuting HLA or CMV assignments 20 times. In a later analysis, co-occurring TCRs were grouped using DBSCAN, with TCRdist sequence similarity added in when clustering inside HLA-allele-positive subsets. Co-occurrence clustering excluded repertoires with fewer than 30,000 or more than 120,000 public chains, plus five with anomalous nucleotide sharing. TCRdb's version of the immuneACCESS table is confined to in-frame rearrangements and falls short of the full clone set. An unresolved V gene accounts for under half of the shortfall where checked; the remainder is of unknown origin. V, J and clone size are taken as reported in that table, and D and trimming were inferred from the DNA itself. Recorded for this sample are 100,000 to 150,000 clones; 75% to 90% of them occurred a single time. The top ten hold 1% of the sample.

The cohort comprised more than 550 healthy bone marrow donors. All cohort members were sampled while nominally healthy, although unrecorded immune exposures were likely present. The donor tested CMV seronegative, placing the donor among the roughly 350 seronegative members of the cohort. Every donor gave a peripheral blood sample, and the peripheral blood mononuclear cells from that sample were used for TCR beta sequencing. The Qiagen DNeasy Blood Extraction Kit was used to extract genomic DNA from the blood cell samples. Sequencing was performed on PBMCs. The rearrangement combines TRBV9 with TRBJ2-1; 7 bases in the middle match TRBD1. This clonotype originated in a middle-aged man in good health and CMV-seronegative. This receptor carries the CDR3 CASSPRPTGNYNEQFF. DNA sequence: TGTGCCAGCAGCCCTCGACCGACAGGGAACTACAATGAGCAGTTCTTC.